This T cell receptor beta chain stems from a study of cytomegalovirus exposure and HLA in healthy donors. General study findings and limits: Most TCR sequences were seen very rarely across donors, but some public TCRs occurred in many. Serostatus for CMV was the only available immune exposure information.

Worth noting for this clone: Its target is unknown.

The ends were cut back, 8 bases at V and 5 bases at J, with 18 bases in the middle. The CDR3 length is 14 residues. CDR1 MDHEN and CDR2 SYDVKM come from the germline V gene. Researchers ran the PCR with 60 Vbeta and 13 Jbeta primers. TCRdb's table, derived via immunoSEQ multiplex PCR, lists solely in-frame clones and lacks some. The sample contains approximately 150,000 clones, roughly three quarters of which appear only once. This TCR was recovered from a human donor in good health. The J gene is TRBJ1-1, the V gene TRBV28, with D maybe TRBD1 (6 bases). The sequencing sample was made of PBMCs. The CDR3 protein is CASWGRGGPTEAFF. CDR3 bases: TGTGCCAGCTGGGGGAGGGGGGGGCCGACTGAAGCTTTCTTT.